The 30 T cell receptor beta chains below were found in one sample sequenced in a study of T cell responses to AZD1222 COVID-19 vaccine. The method was immunoSEQ multiplex PCR; TCRdb's version includes in-frame clones alone and lacks a portion of them. Here the sample spans over 150,000 clones, about 90% being singletons. The starting material was peripheral blood, obtained on day 0 of AZD1222 vaccination. These receptors all stem from an adult in good health.

This chain links TRBV18 with TRBJ1-1, with D hard to call. Germline V gene sequence: CDR1 KGHSH, CDR2 LQKENI. Trimming cost V 4 bases and J 1 base, with 16 bases left between them. CDR3 size: 16 residues. In DNA form, the CDR3 reads TGTGCCAGCTCACAGGTTAGGCTCGCGGCGAACACTGAAGCTTTCTTT. It specifies CASSQVRLAANTEAFF.

The chain carries TRBV5-1 and TRBJ2-1; 13 bases map to TRBD2. The V gene end was trimmed by 4 bases and the J gene end by 4 bases; junction bases not matched to a gene: 5. The CDR3 runs to 16 residues. Germline V gene sequence: CDR1 SGHRS, CDR2 YFSETQ. This CDR3 reads CASSAPLAGGYNEQFF. CDR3 nucleotides: TGCGCCAGCAGCGCTCCACTAGCGGGAGGGTACAATGAGCAGTTCTTC.

The J gene is TRBJ1-2, the V gene TRBV14, with TRBD1 matching over 9 bases. With V trimmed by 4 bases and J by 4 bases, 10 bases remained unmatched. CDR3 size: 16 residues. Per germline, CDR1 SGHDN and CDR2 FVKESK. CDR3 DNA sequence: TGTGCCAGCAGCCTTGGACAGGGGCGGGCCGGCTATGGCTACACCTTC. The encoded protein is CASSLGQGRAGYGYTF.

CDR3 sequence: CASTSKRSADRGRTYGYTF. The DNA for the CDR3 is TGTGCCAGCACCAGCAAGAGATCGGCCGACAGGGGGCGCACCTATGGCTACACCTTC. The genes are TRBV21-1 and TRBJ1-2; whether TRBD1, the table's D call, matches the DNA was not checked. TRBV21-1 is termed a pseudogene. The CDR3 spans 19 residues.

The chain links TRBV9 to TRBJ2-3, with a weak D call TRBD2 (5 bases). The CDR3 runs to 16 residues. The V end was cut by 1 base, the J end by 2 bases, with 14 bases between. Germline loops: CDR1 SGDLS, CDR2 YYNGEE. CDR3 DNA sequence: TGTGCCAGCAGCGTAAGAGAGCGACTAATCACAGATACGCAGTATTTT. Translation gives CASSVRERLITDTQYF.

This chain joins TRBV6-5 and TRBJ2-7, with 7 bases that match TRBD1. The germline gives CDR1 MNHEY, CDR2 SVGAGI. CDR3 length: 13 amino acids. V was pared by 7 bases and J by 6 bases, with 9 bases of the junction left unmatched. CDR3: CASNLRTGVEQYF. For the CDR3, the DNA is TGTGCCAGCAACTTAAGAACAGGGGTCGAGCAGTACTTC.

Of note for this clone: The junction and the germline gene differ at one end; a read error may be behind it. The rearrangement joins TRBV28 to TRBJ1-2, with a tentative D call TRBD1 (5 bases). This CDR3 is built from 12 residues. Germline V gene data show CDR1 as MDHEN and CDR2 as SYDVKM. The CDR3 DNA follows: TGTGCCAGCAGTTCCCCGATCGACAGATCTTCCTTC. Protein sequence: CASSSPIDRSSF.

This chain uses TRBV29-1 with TRBJ1-3; 7 nucleotides match TRBD1. The length of the CDR3 is 14 residues. The J segment lost 0 bases and the V segment lost 4 bases, leaving 3 bases of the junction unmatched. Germline CDR1 is SQVTM and CDR2 is ANQGSEA. CDR3 loop: CSVAGTDSGNTIYF. As DNA, the CDR3 is TGCAGCGTTGCCGGGACAGACTCTGGAAACACCATATATTTT.

The chain recombines TRBV11-3 with TRBJ2-1; tentatively, D is TRBD2 (5 bases). The ends were cut back, 1 base at V and 4 bases at J, with 11 bases in the middle. Per germline, CDR1 SGHNT and CDR2 YENEEA. This CDR3 is 15 amino acids long. Here the CDR3 DNA reads TGTGCCAGCAGCTTAGGATTGGGAGCGTACAATGAGCAGTTCTTC. It is translated as CASSLGLGAYNEQFF.

Concerning this clone: This sample also contains other DNA sequences that code for the same CDR3. This rearrangement joins TRBV5-1 to TRBJ1-1; no clear D. This CDR3 comprises 13 residues. Germline loops: CDR1 SGHRS, CDR2 YFSETQ. Trimming left V 0 bases short and J 2 bases short, with 5 bases between. The DNA of the CDR3 is TGCGCCAGCAGCTTGGAGGGAAACACTGAAGCTTTCTTT. Its protein is CASSLEGNTEAFF. Supplemented by reference TRBV5-1 and TRBJ1-1, the full variable domain reads KAGVTQTPRYLIKTRGQQVTLSCSPISGHRSVSWYQQTPGQGLQFLFEYFSETQRNKGNFPGRFSGRQFSNSRSEMNVSTLELGDSALYLCASSLEGNTEAFFGQGTRLTVV.

The chain combines TRBV2 with TRBJ1-1; no definite D call. Germline assignment: CDR1 SNHLY and CDR2 FYNNEI. V lost 6 bases and J lost 1, with 9 bases in between. This CDR3 spans 13 amino acids. CDR3 nucleotides: TGTGCCAGCAGCAAGGTCGAGAACACTGAAGCTTTCTTT. This sequence encodes CASSKVENTEAFF.

This clone was seen a few times. This chain uses TRBV5-1 with TRBJ2-1; 14 positions match TRBD2. Per germline, CDR1 SGHRS and CDR2 YFSETQ. This CDR3 is built from 17 residues. V shed 4 bases and J 4 bases; nucleotides not matched to a gene: 7. The CDR3 region has the DNA TGCGCCAGCAGCGGGGGACTAGCGGGAGTTTTTTACAATGAGCAGTTCTTC. Its translation: CASSGGLAGVFYNEQFF.

This chain links TRBV3-1 (or the pseudogene TRBV3-2) with TRBJ1-2; D is uncertain. The CDR3 has 14 amino acids. Germline CDR1 is LGHDT and CDR2 is YNNKEL (reference sequence). Trimming took 3 bases from V and 4 from J, leaving 12 bases between them. The CDR3 is CASSHTLQPYGYTF. CDR3 bases: TGTGCCAGCAGCCATACCCTACAGCCCTATGGCTACACCTTC.

The chain's CDR3 is CASSLWTGAQPQHF. The CDR3 region has the DNA TGCGCCAGCAGCCTATGGACAGGGGCCCAGCCCCAGCATTTT. V is TRBV5-1 and J is TRBJ1-5; 9 positions agree with TRBD1. The germline V gene has CDR1 SGHRS and CDR2 YFSETQ. The V segment lost 4 bases and the J segment 7 bases; nucleotides outside the gene matches: 6. This CDR3 contains 14 residues.

This chain connects TRBV18 to TRBJ1-2; a weak D match, TRBD1 (5 bases). The CDR3 is 15 amino acids. V was cut by 0 bases and J by 2 bases, with 10 bases left in between. Germline loops: CDR1 KGHSH, CDR2 LQKENI. Written as DNA, the CDR3 is TGTGCCAGCTCACCACCGCGCGGGACGAACTATGGCTACACCTTC. This sequence encodes CASSPPRGTNYGYTF.

The chain carries TRBV19 and TRBJ2-7; 7 bases agree with TRBD2. J gave up 6 bases and V 4 bases, and 12 bases lay outside the gene matches. The CDR3 runs to 15 residues. CDR1 is LNHDA, CDR2 SQIVND, per germline (reference sequence). DNA for the CDR3: TGTGCCAGTAGTACCGGAGCGGGGTTAAGAGGCGAGCAGTACTTC. As protein: CASSTGAGLRGEQYF.

This chain links TRBV10-2 with TRBJ2-7; possibly TRBD1 for D (6 bases). The CDR3 length is 11 residues. Germline V lookup: CDR1 WSHSY, CDR2 SAAADI. The V and J ends lost 3 bases and 6 bases respectively, with 6 bases between them. The CDR3 DNA is TGCGCCAGCAGTGACAGGGGCGAGCAGTACTTC. The encoded protein is CASSDRGEQYF.

The genes are TRBV14 and TRBJ2-1; the match to TRBD1 covers 9 bases. Germline CDR1 is SGHDN and CDR2 is FVKESK. With 3 bases clipped from V and 0 bases from J, the junction kept 0 bases outside the gene matches. The CDR3 has 15 residues. The CDR3 reads CASSQDRGSYNEQFF. The CDR3 region has the DNA TGTGCCAGCAGCCAGGACAGGGGCTCCTACAATGAGCAGTTCTTC.

This clone was counted once. This chain joins TRBV3-1 (or the pseudogene TRBV3-2) and TRBJ2-3; 13 positions agree with TRBD2. The germline V gene has CDR1 LGHDT and CDR2 YNNKEL (reference sequence). Trimming at V came to 2 bases and at J to 1 base, leaving 9 bases not matched to a gene. This CDR3 has 19 residues. The CDR3 DNA reads TGTGCCAGCAGCCAAATAACTAGCGGGAGGGCCGGGGGCACAGATACGCAGTATTTT. This translates into CASSQITSGRAGGTDTQYF.

The chain has TRBV2 and TRBJ2-7, with 10 bases identical to TRBD1. Germline CDR1 and CDR2: SNHLY and FYNNEI. The V segment lost 8 bases and the J segment 4 bases; nucleotides outside the gene matches: 5. This CDR3 has 13 amino acids. CDR3 region: CASSTGGMYEQYF. The CDR3 region has the DNA TGTGCCAGCTCGACAGGGGGCATGTACGAGCAGTACTTC.

CDR3 region: CASSSAGISLQPQHF. The CDR3, as DNA: TGTGCCAGCAGTTCGGCCGGGATAAGTCTGCAGCCCCAGCATTTT. V gene TRBV6-5 combines with J gene TRBJ1-5; D uncertain. Germline CDR1 reads MNHEY; CDR2 reads SVGAGI. This CDR3 comprises 15 residues. With 4 bases removed from V and 7 bases from J, the gap between germline ends came to 17 bases.

The V gene is TRBV6-2 or TRBV6-3, the J gene TRBJ1-5; D possibly corresponds to TRBD1 (5 bases). Germline-derived CDR1 and CDR2 are MNHEY and SVGEGT. This CDR3 has 14 amino acids. V lost 6 bases and J lost 7, with 16 bases in between. The CDR3 DNA is TGTGCCAGCAGCCCCGACAGTCTCCGGCAGCCCCAGCATTTT. Its protein is CASSPDSLRQPQHF.

The chain combines TRBV19 with TRBJ1-4; D uncertain. The V end was cut by 3 bases, the J end by 5 bases, with 7 bases between. The CDR3 covers 13 residues. CDR1 is LNHDA and CDR2 is SQIVND in the germline V gene (reference sequence). The CDR3, as DNA: TGTGCCAGTAGTATCTCGGGAAATGAAAAACTGTTTTTT. Its protein is CASSISGNEKLFF.

The chain uses TRBV3-1 (or the pseudogene TRBV3-2) and TRBJ2-1; D uncertain. In germline, CDR1 is LGHDT, CDR2 YNNKEL (reference sequence). V lost 2 bases, J lost 7 bases, and 6 bases lay in between. The CDR3 is 12 amino acids. The CDR3 coding sequence is TGTGCCAGCAGCCAAATTGTAAATGAGCAGTTCTTC. It is translated as CASSQIVNEQFF.

The rearrangement joins TRBV28 to TRBJ1-3; D is possibly TRBD1 (5 bases). Germline CDR1 MDHEN, CDR2 SYDVKM. The germline V and J ends were trimmed by 0 bases and 1 base, with 10 bases remaining between them. The CDR3 covers 16 residues. The CDR3 loop reads CASSLWQGPSGNTIYF. The DNA for the CDR3 is TGTGCCAGCAGTTTATGGCAGGGTCCATCTGGAAACACCATATATTTT.

This chain links TRBV14 with TRBJ2-7; 10 nucleotides line up with TRBD2. CDR1 SGHDN and CDR2 FVKESK come from the germline V gene. The V segment lost 1 base and the J segment 6 bases; nucleotides outside the gene matches: 9. This CDR3 comprises 16 residues. Here the CDR3 DNA reads TGTGCCAGCAGCCAAGGATTTCTAGCGGGAGCTTCCGAGCAGTACTTC. Protein sequence: CASSQGFLAGASEQYF.

This chain links TRBV5-1 with TRBJ2-3; TRBD1 aligns across 12 bases. CDR1 is SGHRS and CDR2 is YFSETQ in the germline V gene. The CDR3 length is 16 residues. V was pared by 0 bases and J by 2 bases, with 1 base of the junction left unmatched. The CDR3 DNA reads as TGCGCCAGCAGCTTGGGGGACAGGGGGCCCACAGATACGCAGTATTTT. Amino acid sequence: CASSLGDRGPTDTQYF.

This clone was counted once. V and J are TRBV28 and TRBJ2-7; 10 bases match TRBD2. The germline gives CDR1 MDHEN, CDR2 SYDVKM. Trimming removed 7 bases from V and 5 bases from J; junction bases left unmatched: 2. There are 12 residues in the CDR3. CDR3 protein: CASTSGSHEQYF. The CDR3 DNA sequence: TGTGCCAGCACTAGCGGGAGTCACGAGCAGTACTTC.

The chain employs TRBV20-1 and TRBJ1-5; D is uncertain. Trimming shortened V by 3 bases and J by 3 bases, and 12 bases separated the two germline ends. This CDR3 is 14 amino acids long. Germline V gene data show CDR1 as DFQATT and CDR2 as SNEGSKA (reference sequence). As DNA, the CDR3 is TGCAGTGCTAGTATCAGGACGTCCAATCAGCCCCAGCATTTT. This translates into CSASIRTSNQPQHF.

This clone was counted a few times. The gene calls are TRBV7-3 and TRBJ2-1; tentative D call: TRBD2 (6 bases). Germline-derived CDR1 and CDR2 are SGHTA and FQGTGA. The CDR3 spans 15 residues. Trimming shortened V by 2 bases and J by 7 bases, and 15 bases separated the two germline ends. The CDR3 bases are TGTGCCAGCAGCTTAGGGGGGTTCTCGTCTAATGAGCAGTTCTTC. Amino acids: CASSLGGFSSNEQFF. Drawing the rest from reference TRBV7-3 and TRBJ2-1, the complete variable domain is GAGVSQTPSNKVTEKGKYVELRCDPISGHTALYWYRQSLGQGPEFLIYFQGTGAADDSGLPNDRFFAVRPEGSVSTLKIQRTERGDSAVYLCASSLGGFSSNEQFFGPGTRLTVL.